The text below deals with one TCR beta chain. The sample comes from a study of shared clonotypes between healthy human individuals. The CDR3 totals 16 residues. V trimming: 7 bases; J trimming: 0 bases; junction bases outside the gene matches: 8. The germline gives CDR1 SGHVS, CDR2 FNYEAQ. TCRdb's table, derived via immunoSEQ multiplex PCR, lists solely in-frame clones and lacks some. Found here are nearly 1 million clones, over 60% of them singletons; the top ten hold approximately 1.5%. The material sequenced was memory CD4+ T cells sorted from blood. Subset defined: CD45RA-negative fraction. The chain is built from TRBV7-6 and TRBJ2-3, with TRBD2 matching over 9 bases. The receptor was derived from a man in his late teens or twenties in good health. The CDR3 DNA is TGTGCCAGCAAAGAGATAGCGGGGGCCAGCACAGATACGCAGTATTTT. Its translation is CASKEIAGASTDTQYF.